Below are 24 T cell receptor beta chains sequenced from a single sample in a study of cytomegalovirus exposure and HLA in healthy donors. Primers included in the PCR were 60 Vbeta and 13 Jbeta primers. Here immunoSEQ multiplex PCR was the method, and the copy in TCRdb shows in-frame clones only, minus some. This table holds 200,000 to 250,000 clones, around 81% found once. Sequencing input: PBMCs. These receptors came from a woman in her sixties or seventies in good health and CMV-seropositive.

This chain links TRBV6-5 with TRBJ1-2; TRBD1 is a possible D gene (5 bases). Trimming took 6 bases from V and 9 from J, leaving 17 bases between them. Germline-derived CDR1 and CDR2 are MNHEY and SVGAGI. The CDR3 runs to 13 residues. Written as DNA, the CDR3 is TGTGCCAGCAGCGACGGGACCGGGAGTCGCTACACCTTC. Its protein product is CASSDGTGSRYTF.

The CDR3 region has the DNA TGTGCCAGCAGGGGGACAGGGGGCAATGAAAAACTGTTTTTT. It yields the protein CASRGTGGNEKLFF. The rearrangement joins TRBV25-1 to TRBJ1-4; TRBD1 matches at 12 bases. The CDR3 loop spans 14 amino acids. Per the germline V gene, CDR1 is MGHDK and CDR2 is SYGVNS. Unmatched junction bases numbered 1, after V lost 6 bases and J lost 5 bases. The full variable domain, with the rest looked up from reference TRBV25-1 and TRBJ1-4, is EADIYQTPRYLVIGTGKKITLECSQTMGHDKMYWYQQDPGMELHLIHYSYGVNSTEKGDLSSESTVSRIRTEHFPLTLESARPSHTSQYLCASRGTGGNEKLFFGSGTQLSVL.

This chain uses TRBV2 with TRBJ2-2, with a weak D call TRBD1 (5 bases). Trimming stripped 5 bases from V and 5 bases from J, with 12 bases between. This CDR3 contains 14 residues. Germline V gene data show CDR1 as SNHLY and CDR2 as FYNNEI. This chain's CDR3 is CASSQGAMTGELFF. CDR3 coding DNA: TGTGCCAGCAGTCAGGGTGCCATGACCGGGGAGCTGTTTTTT.

The V gene is TRBV27, the J gene TRBJ2-3; TRBD2 matches at 7 bases. V was clipped by 5 bases and J by 3 bases; unmatched bases: 5. The CDR3 is 14 residues long. Germline values: CDR1 MNHEY, CDR2 SMNVEV (reference sequence). The CDR3: CASSLAERTDTQYF. CDR3 in DNA: TGTGCCAGCAGTCTAGCGGAAAGGACAGATACGCAGTATTTT.

The genes are TRBV19 and TRBJ1-4, with 8 nucleotides matching TRBD1. This CDR3 is 14 amino acids long. Germline V gene lookup returns CDR1 LNHDA and CDR2 SQIVND (reference sequence). V trimming: 3 bases; J trimming: 8 bases; junction bases outside the gene matches: 5. CDR3 region: CASSMMAGGEKLFF. The CDR3 DNA follows: TGTGCCAGTAGTATGATGGCAGGGGGCGAAAAACTGTTTTTT. Together with reference TRBV19 and TRBJ1-4, the CDR3 gives the full variable domain: DGGITQSPKYLFRKEGQNVTLSCEQNLNHDAMYWYRQDPGQGLRLIYYSQIVNDFQKGDIAEGYSVSREKKESFPLTVTSAQKNPTAFYLCASSMMAGGEKLFFGSGTQLSVL.

This chain uses TRBV7-8 with TRBJ1-3; D is perhaps TRBD1 (6 bases). Deletions cut 4 bases from V and 5 bases from J, with 15 bases between. The germline V gene encodes CDR1 SGHVS and CDR2 FQNEAQ. CDR3 length: 15 amino acids. The CDR3 sequence: CASSSGQTGRNTIYF. CDR3 DNA: TGTGCCAGCAGCTCCGGACAGACCGGGCGAAACACCATATATTTT.

This clone was recorded a few times. The genes are TRBV11-2 and TRBJ1-1; D gene uncertain. Trimming took 5 bases from V and 0 from J, leaving 7 bases between them. Germline CDR1 and CDR2: SGHAT and FQNNGV. The CDR3 has 13 residues. CDR3 bases: TGTGCCAGCAGCACTGGGCTGAACACTGAAGCTTTCTTT. Translated: CASSTGLNTEAFF.

The V gene is TRBV11-2, the J gene TRBJ1-6; 9 nucleotides align to TRBD1. V gave up 5 bases and J gave up 7 bases; unmatched junction bases: 9. The CDR3 consists of 16 residues. Germline V gene sequence: CDR1 SGHAT, CDR2 FQNNGV. The CDR3 protein is CASSLVSGTGNSPLHF. The CDR3 DNA is TGTGCCAGCAGCCTCGTATCCGGGACAGGGAATTCACCCCTCCACTTT.

This clone was detected once. J is TRBJ2-1 and V is TRBV5-1; tentatively, D is TRBD2 (6 bases). Trimming removed 3 bases at V and 7 bases at J, with 17 bases between. Germline V gene data show CDR1 as SGHRS and CDR2 as YFSETQ. The CDR3 contains 15 residues. The CDR3 sequence is CASSWGYLGGNEQFF. For the CDR3, the DNA is TGCGCCAGCAGCTGGGGGTATCTGGGAGGAAATGAGCAGTTCTTC.

CDR3 amino acids: CASSNPGRETQYF. The DNA of the CDR3 is TGTGCCAGTAGTAATCCAGGGCGGGAGACCCAGTACTTC. This chain uses TRBV19 with TRBJ2-5; TRBD1 might be the D (5 bases). CDR1 is LNHDA and CDR2 is SQIVND in the germline V gene (reference sequence). The CDR3 spans 13 residues. V lost 4 bases to trimming and J lost 5 bases, with 11 bases between them. The variable domain in full, with the rest retrieved from reference TRBV19 and TRBJ2-5, is DGGITQSPKYLFRKEGQNVTLSCEQNLNHDAMYWYRQDPGQGLRLIYYSQIVNDFQKGDIAEGYSVSREKKESFPLTVTSAQKNPTAFYLCASSNPGRETQYFGPGTRLLVL.

J is TRBJ2-5 and V is TRBV11-3, with D unresolved. CDR1 is SGHNT and CDR2 is YENEEA in the germline V gene. The CDR3 runs 14 residues. Trimming took off 4 bases at V and 0 bases at J, with 9 bases between the two ends. The CDR3 nucleotides read TGTGCCAGCAGCTCGACTGCGTACCAAGAGACCCAGTACTTC. Its translation: CASSSTAYQETQYF.

The V call is TRBV5-1, the J call TRBJ2-7; TRBD2 aligns across 10 bases. CDR3 length: 14 amino acids. Germline V gives CDR1 SGHRS, CDR2 YFSETQ. V lost 3 bases and J lost 7; bases outside the gene matches: 7. CDR3 coding DNA: TGCGCCAGCAGCTCTAGCGGGAGACCGAGGGAGCAGTACTTC. It codes for CASSSSGRPREQYF.

V gene TRBV7-9 combines with J gene TRBJ1-5; maybe TRBD1 (6 bases). The CDR3 length is 15 residues. Per germline, CDR1 SEHNR and CDR2 FQNEAQ (reference sequence). Between the trimmed V and J ends, which lost 4 bases and 2 bases, there was a span of 12 bases. Written as DNA, the CDR3 is TGTGCCAGCAGCTCGCAGGGGTTGGGCAATCAGCCCCAGCATTTT. Translation gives CASSSQGLGNQPQHF.

The genes are TRBV28 and TRBJ2-5; a possible D gene is TRBD1 (5 bases). V lost 7 bases and J lost 3, with 21 bases in between. The CDR3 loop spans 16 amino acids. Germline-derived CDR1 and CDR2 are MDHEN and SYDVKM. CDR3 nucleotide sequence: TGTGCCAGCATTGGTTGGGCCCGACAGCCCGAAGAGACCCAGTACTTC. This gives the protein CASIGWARQPEETQYF.

This chain joins TRBV5-4 and TRBJ1-2, with 9 bases identical to TRBD1. The CDR3 consists of 13 residues. CDR1 SGHNT and CDR2 YYREEE come from the germline V gene (reference sequence). Trimming removed 4 bases from V and 4 bases from J; junction bases left unmatched: 2. CDR3 loop: CASSPTGGYGYTF. CDR3 nucleotide sequence: TGTGCCAGCAGCCCGACAGGGGGCTATGGCTACACCTTC.

In this sample, this clone turned up once. This chain uses TRBV7-2 with TRBJ1-3; D is perhaps TRBD1 (5 bases). Per germline, CDR1 SGHTA and CDR2 FQGNSA. V dropped 3 bases and J dropped 0 bases, with 12 bases sitting between them. The CDR3 runs 16 residues. Written as DNA, the CDR3 is TGTGCCAGCAGCTTCTCGAGGACAAGCTCTGGAAACACCATATATTTT. Its translation is CASSFSRTSSGNTIYF.

The V and J genes are TRBV29-1 and TRBJ1-2; TRBD1 is a possible D gene (5 bases). Trimming shortened V by 3 bases and J by 7 bases, and 15 bases separated the two germline ends. Germline V gene data show CDR1 as SQVTM and CDR2 as ANQGSEA. The CDR3 has 13 amino acids. The CDR3 DNA is TGCAGCGTTGAGGACACTCATTGGGGTGGCTACACCTTC. Its translation: CSVEDTHWGGYTF.

The chain couples TRBV5-1 to TRBJ2-1; maybe TRBD2 (6 bases). The CDR3 sequence is 15 residues long. The germline gives CDR1 SGHRS, CDR2 YFSETQ. V lost 0 bases and J 1 base, leaving 8 bases between the germline ends. The CDR3 nucleotides read TGCGCCAGCAGCTTGGGAGGGACTTCCTACAATGAGCAGTTCTTC. Residues: CASSLGGTSYNEQFF. The variable domain in full, with the rest retrieved from reference TRBV5-1 and TRBJ2-1, is KAGVTQTPRYLIKTRGQQVTLSCSPISGHRSVSWYQQTPGQGLQFLFEYFSETQRNKGNFPGRFSGRQFSNSRSEMNVSTLELGDSALYLCASSLGGTSYNEQFFGPGTRLTVL.

This chain joins TRBV21-1 and TRBJ1-5; the D segment call TRBD1 is taken from the table without a DNA check. TRBV21-1 constitutes a pseudogene. CDR3 length: 16 residues. For the CDR3, the DNA is TGTGCCAGCAGCAAAGGTTGGGGACAGGCAAATCAGCCCCAGCATTTT. Protein sequence: CASSKGWGQANQPQHF.

This chain joins TRBV18 and TRBJ2-3; 9 positions match TRBD2. Germline values: CDR1 KGHSH, CDR2 LQKENI. The junction had 3 bases not matched to a gene; V was cut back by 3 bases and J by 2 bases. CDR3 length: 15 residues. As DNA, the CDR3 is TGTGCCAGCTCACCGACTAGCGGCCTCACAGATACGCAGTATTTT. Translated, it gives CASSPTSGLTDTQYF.

This chain joins TRBV18 and TRBJ2-7; 11 nucleotides agree with TRBD2. Trimming at V came to 4 bases and at J to 3 bases, leaving 5 bases not matched to a gene. Germline V gene sequence: CDR1 KGHSH, CDR2 LQKENI. The CDR3 is made up of 15 amino acids. This chain's CDR3 is CASSLGLADYYEQYF. DNA of the CDR3: TGTGCCAGCTCACTGGGACTAGCGGACTACTACGAGCAGTACTTC.

This chain joins TRBV2 and TRBJ2-7, with 14 bases fitting TRBD2. Germline CDR1 and CDR2: SNHLY and FYNNEI. This CDR3 contains 14 residues. V was clipped by 4 bases and J by 4 bases; unmatched bases: 0. CDR3 amino acids: CASSGLAGGYEQYF. The CDR3 nucleotides are TGTGCCAGCAGTGGACTAGCGGGAGGGTACGAGCAGTACTTC.

J is TRBJ2-7 and V is TRBV27; 11 bases align to TRBD1. Germline V gene data show CDR1 as MNHEY and CDR2 as SMNVEV (reference sequence). The CDR3 extends over 14 amino acids. V was pared by 7 bases and J by 0 bases, with 2 bases of the junction left unmatched. The CDR3 is CASKGQGGSYEQYF. The CDR3 bases are TGTGCCAGCAAGGGACAGGGGGGCTCCTACGAGCAGTACTTC.

This clone was seen only once. The rearrangement joins TRBV19 to TRBJ2-2; D is possibly TRBD1 (6 bases). The V and J ends lost 6 bases and 9 bases respectively, with 17 bases between them. The germline CDR1 and CDR2 sequences are LNHDA and SQIVND (reference sequence). This CDR3 has 14 residues. CDR3 residues: CASRLGGSGRELFF. For the CDR3, the DNA is TGTGCCAGTAGGTTAGGGGGATCCGGCCGGGAGCTGTTTTTT.